This TCR beta chain appears in the sequencing data of a study of vaccination effects on CD4 cells after COVID-19 (dated by TCRdb to about 2022). Broadly, across the study: Post-vaccine samples across the study were collected a median of 72 days after the second dose, with a range of 14 to 241. Cultures from other donors in the study were sequenced with the Oncomine TCR Beta short-read assay on an Illumina iSeq 100. The study compared SARS-CoV-2 spike-specific CD4+ TCR repertoires before and after mRNA vaccination in COVID-19 convalescent patients and infection-naive vaccine recipients. Altogether, 10 COVID-19 convalescent patients and a handful of SARS-CoV-2-naive healthy vaccine recipients made up the full study. Paper-wide results and their limitations: Marked clonal contraction was observed in both infection-induced and vaccine-induced clones at late post-vaccination timepoints, consistent with waning T cell responses. The study was limited by a small number of convalescent patients, and early post-infection timepoints were lacking. Among healthy vaccine recipients, nearly all vaccine-induced clones were SARS-CoV-2 mono-reactive, and only 1 of 255 was cross-reactive with common cold coronaviruses.

To identify antigen-specific CD4+ T cell clonotypes by their expansion, the ViraFEST assay first stimulated PBMC with viral peptide pools and then applied TCR sequencing. After more than 9 days of culture, CD4+ T cells were isolated with the EasySep CD4+ T cell isolation kit. Participants received two doses of either the BNT162b2 or the mRNA-1273 mRNA SARS-CoV-2 vaccine. None of the healthy vaccine recipients had a prior SARS-CoV-2 infection, which was confirmed by nucleocapsid antibody tests that came back negative both before and after vaccination. A few million PBMC per well were cultured with approximately 10 ug/ml peptides in IMDM containing approximately 4.7% human AB serum, 10 IU/ml IL-2 and gentamicin. Half of the culture medium was replaced with fresh IL-2-containing medium on days 3 and 7. Unless otherwise noted, each peptide stimulation condition was cultured in triplicate wells. Using Ficoll-Paque Plus gradient centrifugation, PBMC were separated from whole blood and then either used fresh or cryopreserved at -140C. Overlapping peptide pools spanned the spike proteins of SARS-CoV-2 and the common cold coronaviruses HCoV-NL63, HCoV-OC43 and HCoV-229E. Genomic DNA was extracted from cultured CD4+ T cells with the QIAamp micro DNA kit.

Trimming removed 7 bases from V and 6 bases from J; the gene matches leave 13 bases unexplained. Including the terminal cysteine and phenylalanine, the CDR3 comprises 16 residues. The read is trimmed to its CDR3 DNA, 48 bases read in frame from base 1. CDR1 and CDR2 were assigned from the germline V gene as MGHDK and SYGVNS. The method was the immunoSEQ multiplex PCR assay. TCR beta CDR3 sequencing was performed on DNA from the cultured, isolated CD4+ T cells. Concerning the study's data processing: The analysis removed non-productive TCR sequences, trimmed reads to the CDR3 region, and retained only CDR3s that were 7 or more amino acids long. Antigen-specific clonotypes were identified using the MANAFEST web app by comparison of expansion in peptide wells against reference cultures. To count as positive, a clone had to show expansion at FDR<0.05 compared with the reference and with all other wells, an odds ratio above 5, and a frequency above 0.1% in two replicate wells. A clonotype was called cross-reactive if it was significantly expanded both in SARS-CoV-2 spike wells and in at least one common cold coronavirus spike condition. CDR3 similarity was assessed by Levenshtein distance using the stringdist R package, and unrooted trees were constructed with ape in R 3.6.1. In TCRdb, the immuneACCESS table is reduced to in-frame sequences with V and J assigned. These tables do not hold every clone; where another copy was compared, an unresolved V gene accounts for under half, and the others remain unexplained. V, J and clone size reflect that table, while D and trimming were determined from the DNA. For this sample the table gives approximately 30,000 clones, of which around three fifths were detected only once. The ten top clones hold nearly 9% of the sample.

With respect to this clone: Which antigen it targets is not known. No base qualities exist here, and no much larger clone lies one base off it.

This receptor was taken from a human donor who received a COVID-19 vaccine. Sequenced material: CD4+ T cells from PBMCs cultured with SARS-CoV-2 spike peptides, taken after COVID-19 vaccination. In the paper's terms, the cell subset or site label means: SARS-CoV-2 spike overlapping peptide pool stimulation. Recombination joined TRBV25-1 with TRBJ1-5; 9 nucleotides in the junction match TRBD1. The DNA sequence is given as TGTGCCAGCACCTCGACCGGGACAGGGTACGCTCAGCCCCAGCATTTT. Its translation reads: CASTSTGTGYAQPQHF.